These 21 T cell receptor beta chains were all obtained from the same sample, sequenced in a study of T-cell reconstitution after alpha-beta-depleted transplantation in children. The authors prepared the TCRbeta library with unique molecular identifiers. From the PCR reads, TCRdb called clonotypes with MiXCR, one entry per CDR3 protein. Here the sample spans some 240,000 distinct CDR3 sequences, around 12% being singletons. The specimen comprised PBMCs from the stem cell graft donor, sampled from the stem cell graft. Receptors were obtained from a human donor who donated a stem cell graft to a child with acute lymphoblastic leukemia.

Ten or more counts support this clonotype. The chain is built from TRBV11-2 and TRBJ2-5, with 8 bases that match TRBD2. V shed 2 bases and J 0 bases; nucleotides not matched to a gene: 11. The CDR3 length is 18 residues. CDR1 SGHAT and CDR2 FQNNGV come from the germline V gene. As DNA, the CDR3 is TGTGCCAGCAGCTTAATTTATGGCGGGGGGCCGTACCAAGAGACCCAGTACTTC. Residues: CASSLIYGGGPYQETQYF.

On this clonotype: A single base separates this from a much larger clone, so it may be a read error. The V gene is TRBV6-1, the J gene TRBJ2-7; D may be TRBD2 (5 bases). CDR3 length equals 13 residues. Germline loops: CDR1 MNHNS, CDR2 SASEGT. V gave up 0 bases and J gave up 6 bases, with 9 bases separating them. CDR3 residues: CASSEAGSCEQYF. CDR3 DNA sequence: TGTGCCAGCAGTGAAGCAGGGAGCTGCGAGCAGTACTTC.

Ten or more counts support this clonotype. The chain combines TRBV20-1 with TRBJ1-5; D unclear. Germline CDR1 and CDR2: DFQATT and SNEGSKA (reference sequence). Trimming left V 5 bases short and J 0 bases short, with 14 bases between. There are 15 residues in the CDR3. The CDR3, as DNA: TGCAGTGCTCGAAAAACCGGGAGTAGCAATCAGCCCCAGCATTTT. As protein: CSARKTGSSNQPQHF.

This clonotype was seen a handful of times. The rearrangement joins TRBV6-5 to TRBJ2-1; 16 bases are shared with TRBD2. J gave up 2 bases and V 4 bases, and 8 bases lay outside the gene matches. Per the germline V gene, CDR1 is MNHEY and CDR2 is SVGAGI. The CDR3 is 19 amino acids. CDR3 sequence: CASSSMGLAGGPAYNEQFF. The CDR3 coding sequence is TGTGCCAGCAGTTCCATGGGACTAGCGGGAGGGCCTGCCTACAATGAGCAGTTCTTC.

This clonotype was found many times. The chain links TRBV28 to TRBJ1-2; no firm D call. Deletions cut 5 bases from V and 2 bases from J, with 15 bases between. CDR3 length equals 15 residues. The germline CDR1 and CDR2 sequences are MDHEN and SYDVKM. CDR3 DNA: TGTGCCAGCAGTCCCATCGGACCACTAAACTATGGCTACACCTTC. Protein product: CASSPIGPLNYGYTF.

This clonotype was observed many times. V and J are TRBV6-5 and TRBJ1-1; 7 positions agree with TRBD1. CDR1 and CDR2 from the germline V gene are MNHEY and SVGAGI. This CDR3 has 14 amino acids. Germline trimming cut 4 bases from V and 5 bases from J; bases unmatched to any gene: 7. The CDR3 DNA sequence: TGTGCCAGCAGTTCCAACAGGGGTAGGACTGAAGCTTTCTTT. Protein sequence: CASSSNRGRTEAFF.

This clonotype came up a few times. The chain is built from TRBV11-2 and TRBJ1-2; D may be TRBD1 (6 bases). The germline V gene has CDR1 SGHAT and CDR2 FQNNGV. The V gene lost 4 bases and the J gene lost 2 bases, with 17 bases spanning the gap. There are 16 residues in the CDR3. The CDR3 DNA follows: TGTGCCAGCAGCTCCAGACCGGGGGCCACAAACTATGGCTACACCTTC. Amino acid sequence: CASSSRPGATNYGYTF. The whole variable domain, filled in from reference TRBV11-2 and TRBJ1-2, reads EAGVAQSPRYKIIEKRQSVAFWCNPISGHATLYWYQQILGQGPKLLIQFQNNGVVDDSQLPKDRFSAERLKGVDSTLKIQPAKLEDSAVYLCASSSRPGATNYGYTFGSGTRLTVV.

This clonotype was seen repeatedly, ten times or more. The chain carries TRBV6-5 and TRBJ2-7; a weak D match, TRBD2 (6 bases). V was pared by 0 bases and J by 1 base, with 7 bases between. The CDR3 covers 14 residues. Germline V CDR1 and CDR2: MNHEY, SVGAGI. The CDR3 sequence is CASSYSSGSYEQYF. CDR3 nucleotides: TGTGCCAGCAGTTACTCGAGCGGGTCCTACGAGCAGTACTTC.

At least ten counts were recorded for this clonotype. The rearrangement uses TRBV4-1 and TRBJ1-2, with D possibly TRBD1 on 5 matching bases. The CDR3 consists of 15 residues. Trimming cost V 5 bases and J 2 bases, with 15 bases left between them. Germline CDR1 and CDR2: MGHRA and YSYEKL. CDR3 amino acids: CASSDNPAGNYGYTF. In DNA, the CDR3 is TGCGCCAGCAGCGACAACCCCGCAGGGAACTATGGCTACACCTTC.

Ten or more counts support this clonotype. This chain joins TRBV7-2 and TRBJ1-5; unclear D gene. The CDR3 runs 17 residues. The V and J ends lost 5 bases and 2 bases respectively, with 19 bases between them. Germline values: CDR1 SGHTA, CDR2 FQGNSA. CDR3 DNA sequence: TGTGCCAGCAGCCCGATGATCTTGGTAGGAGGCAATCAGCCCCAGCATTTT. It translates to CASSPMILVGGNQPQHF. The full variable domain, its missing parts supplied by reference TRBV7-2 and TRBJ1-5, is GAGVSQSPSNKVTEKGKDVELRCDPISGHTALYWYRQSLGQGLEFLIYFQGNSAPDKSGLPSDRFSAERTGGSVSTLTIQRTQQEDSAVYLCASSPMILVGGNQPQHFGDGTRLSIL.

This clonotype was detected ten times or more. The V gene is TRBV3-1, the J gene TRBJ2-7, with D possibly matching TRBD2 (5 bases). The CDR3 extends over 12 amino acids. Per germline, CDR1 LGHDT and CDR2 YNNKEL (reference sequence). V lost 3 bases and J lost 7, with 10 bases in between. CDR3 sequence: CASSHFEREQYF. CDR3 nucleotide sequence: TGTGCCAGCAGCCATTTTGAGCGGGAGCAGTACTTC.

Of note for this clonotype: Given a much more abundant clone one base away, this may be a read error. The chain combines TRBV7-2 with TRBJ2-3, with D perhaps matching TRBD2 (6 bases). CDR1 is SGHTA and CDR2 is FQGNSA in the germline V gene. V lost 5 bases and J 4 bases, leaving 19 bases between the germline ends. The CDR3 has 16 residues. CDR3 nucleotide sequence: TGTGCCAGCAGCACCCTACGGACTACGCGCGCAGATACGCAGTATTTT. This encodes CASSTLRTTRADTQYF.

This clonotype was found many times. V gene TRBV20-1 combines with J gene TRBJ1-1; no clear D. The germline gives CDR1 DFQATT, CDR2 SNEGSKA (reference sequence). This CDR3 comprises 13 residues. V was shortened by 0 bases and J by 0 bases, with 5 bases between the two germline ends. DNA for the CDR3: TGCAGTGCTAGAGAGACTCTGAACACTGAAGCTTTCTTT. Translating it yields CSARETLNTEAFF.

The sample holds a few counts of this clonotype. V gene TRBV4-2 combines with J gene TRBJ1-5; no clear D. V gave up 3 bases and J gave up 7 bases, with 10 bases separating them. CDR1 is LGHNA, CDR2 YNFKEQ, per germline. The CDR3 covers 13 residues. CDR3 in amino acids: CASSQGGRQPQHF. CDR3 DNA sequence: TGTGCCAGCAGCCAGGGAGGCAGGCAGCCCCAGCATTTT.

J is TRBJ2-1 and V is TRBV29-1, with D possibly TRBD1 on 6 matching bases. V was trimmed by 3 bases and J by 0 bases, leaving 15 bases between them. The CDR3 has 16 amino acids. CDR1 and CDR2 from the germline V gene are SQVTM and ANQGSEA. CDR3 loop: CSVESPGHSSYNEQFF. The CDR3 DNA is TGCAGCGTTGAGTCCCCGGGACACAGCTCCTACAATGAGCAGTTCTTC.

This clonotype occurred many times. This rearrangement joins TRBV7-8 to TRBJ1-1; D not resolved. V shed 5 bases and J shed 0 bases, with 13 bases lying between them. Germline assignment: CDR1 SGHVS and CDR2 FQNEAQ. The CDR3 totals 15 residues. CDR3 loop: CASSRDGSMNTEAFF. In DNA, the CDR3 is TGTGCCAGCAGCAGAGACGGGAGCATGAACACTGAAGCTTTCTTT.

Note on this clonotype: This may be a read error, as it is one base from a much larger clone. V is TRBV4-2 and J is TRBJ2-6; 7 bases align to TRBD2. Per germline, CDR1 LGHNA and CDR2 YNFKEQ. CDR3 length equals 19 residues. The CDR3 here is CASSTNGRLAYSGANGLTF. The CDR3 bases are TGTGCCAGCAGCACAAACGGGAGACTAGCTTACTCTGGGGCCAACGGCCTGACTTTC.

The chain has TRBV11-2 and TRBJ2-7; perhaps TRBD1 as D (5 bases). The CDR3 has 13 residues. V was cut by 4 bases and J by 7 bases, with 14 bases left in between. CDR1 and CDR2 (germline): SGHAT, FQNNGV. DNA for the CDR3: TGTGCCAGCAGCTACTCCCGACAGCCTGAGCAGTACTTC. Protein product: CASSYSRQPEQYF.

About this clonotype: A much larger clone lies a single base off, so this may be a read error. The gene calls are TRBV7-3 and TRBJ2-1, with D maybe TRBD2 (6 bases). The CDR3 consists of 16 residues. The germline gives CDR1 SGHTA, CDR2 FQGTGA. Trimming removed 5 bases from V and 4 bases from J, with 18 bases in between. CDR3 amino acids: CASSPAGRSGYNEQFF. The DNA of the CDR3 is TGTGCCAGCAGCCCCGCTGGACGGAGCGGGTACAATGAGCAGTTCTTC.

This clonotype was counted many times. This chain links TRBV5-1 with TRBJ1-2, with a tentative D call TRBD1 (6 bases). The CDR3 spans 14 residues. The germline V and J ends were trimmed by 0 bases and 5 bases, with 11 bases remaining between them. Germline-derived CDR1 and CDR2 are SGHRS and YFSETQ. Written as DNA, the CDR3 is TGCGCCAGCAGCTTGGATGTACAGGGATATGGCTACACCTTC. It specifies CASSLDVQGYGYTF.

This clonotype was seen repeatedly, ten times or more. This chain connects TRBV5-1 to TRBJ2-5; D possibly corresponds to TRBD1 (6 bases). The germline V gene encodes CDR1 SGHRS and CDR2 YFSETQ. The CDR3 is made up of 15 amino acids. Deletions cut 1 base from V and 5 bases from J, with 15 bases between. CDR3: CASSLSWGPYETQYF. In DNA, the CDR3 is TGCGCCAGCAGCTTGTCCTGGGGGCCCTACGAGACCCAGTACTTC.